This TCR beta chain was obtained from a study of T cell changes during pregnancy in multiple sclerosis. This CDR3 has 14 amino acids. The germline V and J ends were trimmed by 8 bases and 0 bases, with 13 bases remaining between them. The germline V gene has CDR1 SNHLY and CDR2 FYNNEI. Assay used: immunoSEQ multiplex PCR; TCRdb lists only in-frame clones, some missing. Of about 38,000 clones listed, about 94% are singletons. The chain is built from TRBV2 and TRBJ2-5; tentative D call: TRBD2 (6 bases). The TCR comes from a female donor with multiple sclerosis, enrolled in a pregnancy study. Sequencing used CD4+ T cells from peripheral blood mononuclear cells, obtained in the second trimester of pregnancy. The CDR3 spells CASENPGDQETQYF. For the CDR3, the DNA is TGTGCCAGCGAAAATCCGGGGGACCAAGAGACCCAGTACTTC.